This T cell receptor (beta chain) was sequenced in a study of shared clonotypes between healthy human individuals. General study points: Across subsets, estimated richness was generally greater for naive than for memory populations.

Concerning this clone itself: The antigen is not known.

The CDR3 has 14 amino acids. Looked up from germline, CDR1 is GTSNPN and CDR2 is SVGIG (reference sequence). After removal of 5 bases from V and 2 bases from J, the junction contained 6 bases not matched to a gene. Adults of Caucasian background living in Nashville, Tennessee made up all donors. In the original processing: ImmunoSEQ sequences covered only the junction and lacked quality scores; filtering therefore differed. TCRdb keeps only in-frame clones here, not all; method: immunoSEQ multiplex PCR. V and J calls and clone size are those listed in that table; D and trimming were worked out from the DNA. The table records 550,000 to 800,000 clones, approximately 79% of them present only once.

The sequencing input was memory CD4+ T cells sorted from blood. Subset denoted: CD45RA-negative fraction. The TCR sequence derives from a woman aged 30 to 39 in good health. This chain joins TRBV30 and TRBJ2-3; TRBD2 aligns across 8 bases. The CDR3 nucleotides read TGTGCCTGGTCACCGGGACTAGACACAGATACGCAGTATTTT. This encodes CAWSPGLDTDTQYF.